The 9 T cell receptor beta chains given below trace back to one sample, sequenced in a study of T-cell memory formation after mild COVID-19. MiXCR, applied by TCRdb to the 5' RACE reads, yields one record per CDR3 protein. The sample records about 160,000 distinct CDR3 sequences, around a third being singletons. Sequenced: PBMCs or a T cell subset sorted from them (not recorded which). These receptors were obtained from an adult woman who had mild COVID-19 (a few samples of this study predate the infection). Cell type and time point are not known.

This sequence joins TRBV15 and TRBJ1-1, with a weak D call TRBD1 (5 bases). CDR3 length equals 13 residues. Trimming stripped 3 bases from V and 1 base from J, with 6 bases between. Per the germline V gene, CDR1 is LNHNV and CDR2 is YYDKDF (reference sequence). Here the CDR3 reads CATSSDRNTEAFF. In DNA, the CDR3 is TGTGCCACCAGCAGCGACAGGAACACTGAAGCTTTCTTT.

This clonotype was found once. This chain joins TRBV11-1 and TRBJ1-1; D unclear. Trimming pared 2 bases from V and 4 bases from J, leaving 11 bases between. The CDR3 extends over 14 amino acids. CDR1 is SGHAT, CDR2 FQDESV, per germline (reference sequence). The DNA for the CDR3 is TGTGCCAGCAGCTTAAGGCAATCAGGCACTGAAGCTTTCTTT. This translates into CASSLRQSGTEAFF. Variable domain in full (rest from reference TRBV11-1 and TRBJ1-1): EAEVAQSPRYKITEKSQAVAFWCDPISGHATLYWYRQILGQGPELLVQFQDESVVDDSQLPKDRFSAERLKGVDSTLKIQPAELGDSAMYLCASSLRQSGTEAFFGQGTRLTVV.

This chain uses TRBV3-1 with TRBJ2-3, with a tentative D call TRBD2 (6 bases). V was cut by 4 bases and J by 2 bases, with 13 bases left in between. The CDR3 sequence is 15 residues long. Germline V gene lookup returns CDR1 LGHDT and CDR2 YNNKEL (reference sequence). The CDR3: CASSPSGTFTDTQYF. DNA for the CDR3: TGTGCCAGCAGCCCTTCCGGGACTTTCACAGATACGCAGTATTTT.

V usage is TRBV5-1 and J usage is TRBJ2-4, with 8 bases matching TRBD2. Losses at the gene ends were 0 bases for V and 0 bases for J; bases not matched to a gene: 8. Looked up from germline, CDR1 is SGHRS and CDR2 is YFSETQ. The CDR3 runs to 18 residues. The CDR3 protein is CASSLEVGGGIAKNIQYF. CDR3 in DNA: TGCGCCAGCAGCTTGGAAGTCGGCGGGGGGATAGCCAAAAACATTCAGTACTTC.

The V gene is TRBV7-6, the J gene TRBJ2-6; D gene unclear. The CDR3 spans 17 residues. Germline V gene data show CDR1 as SGHVS and CDR2 as FNYEAQ. V was clipped by 1 base and J by 0 bases, with 10 bases between them. CDR3 residues: CASSLDGYTSGANVLTF. For the CDR3, the DNA is TGTGCCAGCAGCTTAGATGGGTACACCTCTGGGGCCAACGTCCTGACTTTC.

This clonotype was seen a handful of times. The chain employs TRBV7-9 and TRBJ2-7; tentatively, D is TRBD2 (6 bases). Trimming pared 3 bases from V and 7 bases from J, leaving 22 bases between. CDR1 is SEHNR and CDR2 is FQNEAQ in the germline V gene (reference sequence). The CDR3 runs to 16 residues. CDR3 sequence reads: CASSFPPGLPSEEQYF. The CDR3 DNA sequence: TGTGCCAGCAGCTTCCCCCCGGGACTGCCCTCGGAGGAGCAGTACTTC.

This chain uses TRBV3-1 with TRBJ2-2; D call uncertain. V was shortened by 4 bases and J by 6 bases, with 9 bases between the two germline ends. Germline CDR1 LGHDT, CDR2 YNNKEL (reference sequence). CDR3 size: 13 residues. The chain's CDR3 is CASSRSGPGELFF. The CDR3 nucleotides are TGTGCCAGCAGCCGAAGTGGCCCCGGGGAGCTGTTTTTT.

The rearrangement uses TRBV7-2 and TRBJ2-2; 16 bases match TRBD2. Trimming at V came to 1 base and at J to 3 bases, leaving 5 bases not matched to a gene. CDR3 length equals 19 residues. Germline CDR1 reads SGHTA; CDR2 reads FQGNSA. The CDR3 DNA is TGTGCCAGCAGCTTAGTGGGACTAGCGGGAGGGCCATACACCGGGGAGCTGTTTTTT. This sequence encodes CASSLVGLAGGPYTGELFF.

This sequence joins TRBV2 and TRBJ2-7; 8 nucleotides align to TRBD2. The CDR3 is 14 amino acids. The V gene end was trimmed by 7 bases and the J gene end by 5 bases; junction bases not matched to a gene: 10. Germline-derived CDR1 and CDR2 are SNHLY and FYNNEI. The DNA of the CDR3 is TGTGCCAGCAAGGGGCAGCGGGAGTCTCACGAGCAGTACTTC. Translating it yields CASKGQRESHEQYF.